A selection of T cell receptor beta chains follows, all from one sample in a study of T cells in localized non-small cell lung cancer. Method: immunoSEQ multiplex PCR; TCRdb's copy keeps in-frame clones and lacks some. The data contain some 50,000 clones, around four fifths of them singletons. Sequences were derived from peripheral blood mononuclear cells, sampled before any cancer treatment. The source is a man aged 40 to 69 with stage III lung adenocarcinoma. Both conserved end residues are trimmed from each CDR3. The D gene is left open where the match is weak. Not every row has a clone size; where given, it reads once, few, many or a size class.

j_call d_call v_call clone_size cdr3_aa
TRBJ2-7 NA TRBV4-2 NA ASSQLAGYEQY
TRBJ1-3 NA TRBV19 few ASSSIQAGNTIY
TRBJ2-3 NA TRBV18 NA ASSREQGFTDTQY
TRBJ2-7 NA TRBV7-2 NA ASSLGTDPYEQY
TRBJ1-2 NA TRBV7-2 few ASSLAGDGYT
TRBJ2-2 NA TRBV7-3 NA ASSPLGAGGDTGELF
TRBJ1-1 NA TRBV15 NA ATSREDSLEAF
TRBJ2-1 TRBD2 TRBV5-1 NA ASSLSTLAGANEQF
TRBJ2-7 TRBD1 TRBV2 NA ASSEASGQHYEQY
TRBJ2-5 TRBD1 TRBV14 NA ASSLQTGSWETQY
TRBJ2-1 TRBD2 TRBV11-3 NA ASSPGTNYNEQF
TRBJ2-3 NA TRBV4-2 NA ASSQDRSTDTQY
TRBJ1-1 NA TRBV28 NA ASSLDGMAVAF
TRBJ1-5 NA TRBV7-9 NA ASTMAGPYAPQH
TRBJ2-2 NA TRBV7-8 NA ASSLGRRENTGELF
TRBJ1-6 TRBD1 TRBV2 NA ASRPQGAGNSPLH
TRBJ1-1 NA TRBV11-1 few ASSFGEGTEAF
TRBJ2-5 NA TRBV7-9 NA ASSLDYLVQETQY
TRBJ1-1 NA TRBV27 NA ASSLSGGPNTEAF
TRBJ2-7 TRBD2 TRBV19 once ASSISSGFYEQY
TRBJ2-7 TRBD1 TRBV19 NA ASSPQGAFYEQY
TRBJ2-5 TRBD1 TRBV2 NA ASNRGEETQY
TRBJ1-5 NA TRBV5-6 NA ASSLGGGSYNQPQH
TRBJ1-1 NA TRBV19 NA ASSDSLDTEAF